What follows is one TCR beta chain and its context. Its specificity is unknown. A junction boundary mismatches the germline segment, possibly from a read error. The sample comes from a study of Graves' ophthalmopathy and Graves' hyperthyroidism. Study findings and constraints: As the model predicted ophthalmopathy progression, it achieved a sensitivity of about 71% and a specificity of roughly 73%.

Amplification of the TCR beta CDR3 regions used RNA transcripts (as template). After a first-round RT-PCR with HTBI primers, a second-round multiplex PCR was run. TCRdb called the multiplex PCR reads again in MiXCR, with one record for every CDR3 protein. The sample holds over a million distinct CDR3 sequences; 35% to 45% are singletons and the top ten take 11%. Each diagnosis was determined on the basis of clinical symptoms, serum thyroxine, TRAb, thyroid ultrasound and orbital computed tomography. The CDR3 consists of 15 residues. Germline values: CDR1 SGHRS, CDR2 YFSETQ. This sequence originates from an adult man with Graves' hyperthyroidism. This chain links TRBV5-1 with TRBJ1-2; 7 nucleotides line up with TRBD1. Sequencing used peripheral blood or thyroid tissue (not recorded which). The CDR3, as DNA: TGTGCCAGCAACCCCGGAGGGACAGCTAACTATGGCTACACCTTC. Amino acids: CASNPGGTANYGYTF.